This T cell receptor beta chain was recovered during a study of breast tumors, draining lymph nodes, adjacent tissues. TCRdb reprocessed the multiplex PCR reads via MiXCR and lists one record per CDR3 protein. This table holds 100,000 to 150,000 distinct CDR3 sequences, 20% to 25% found once. A few counts support this clonotype. Its cognate antigen is unknown. General study results and limits: Data fit most tumor T cells coming from lymph node, expanding in tumor. Tumor TCR diversity was below lymph nodes but above nontumor tissue. Tumor T cell lymph node origin was a supported hypothesis, not proven.

Breast cancer patients provided tissue from their axillary draining lymph nodes. Germline lookup yields CDR1 SGDLS and CDR2 YYNGEE. Between the trimmed V and J ends, which lost 5 bases and 4 bases, there was a span of 12 bases. The CDR3 has 13 amino acids. The sequence derives from a female donor with breast cancer. Some clones in this sample may be carry-over from other donors' samples. The source material was axillary lymph node tissue. The rearrangement joins TRBV9 to TRBJ1-2; no firm D call. The CDR3 DNA sequence: TGTGCCAGCAGTGGAGCCGGGAGCTATGGCTACACCTTC. It translates to CASSGAGSYGYTF.